This TCR beta chain came from a study of Ad26.COV2.S vaccination and SARS-CoV-2 variants. Repertoires were generated with immunoSEQ multiplex PCR, while TCRdb's copy carries only in-frame clones and drops some. The sample gives about 350,000 clones, about 88% of which show up once; around 6.4% is in the top ten. Study-level points and caveats: Total responses of T cells may have been underestimated by the analyses of TCR breadth and depth. Non-spike TCR breadth did not differ much between vaccine and placebo recipients. The breadth of spike-specific CD8+ and CD4+ T cell responses after vaccination was reportedly substantial.

The treatment is: 15 to 20 received Ad26.COV2.S at low or high dose, single or two shots; several received placebo; per-sample allocation not given. Day 63 following the first vaccine or placebo injection was when the samples were taken. An 18-55-year-old adult in Boston served as donor. The CDR3 runs 12 residues. Between the trimmed V and J ends, which lost 5 bases and 8 bases, there was a span of 9 bases. CDR1 LNHDA and CDR2 SQIVND come from the germline V gene (reference sequence). With regard to this clone: Its target is not known.

The source of this sequence is a person between 18 and 59 years old who received the Ad26.COV2.S COVID-19 vaccine or a placebo. This rearrangement joins TRBV19 to TRBJ1-4, with a possible D match to TRBD1 (6 bases). The sequenced sample was peripheral blood, obtained in a trial of Ad26.COV2.S vaccine versus placebo. DNA for the CDR3: TGTGCCAGTAGTGGGGGCCGAGAAAAACTGTTTTTT. Encoded protein: CASSGGREKLFF.